The 5 T cell receptor beta chains given below trace back to one sample, sequenced in a study of blood T cells in healthy people across ages. PCR was performed a second time for roughly 7 to 11 cycles using a sample-barcoded 5' primer and a J-beta primer mix. TCRdb processed the 5' RACE reads anew with MiXCR; each CDR3 protein has one entry. The sample includes some 780,000 distinct CDR3 sequences, roughly 50% of them seen just once. Material: blood. These receptors were collected from a man aged 40-49 years in good health.

In this sample, this clonotype turned up once. This rearrangement joins TRBV7-2 to TRBJ2-3; D gene unclear. The CDR3 is 15 amino acids. The germline CDR1 and CDR2 sequences are SGHTA and FQGNSA. Trimming cost V 5 bases and J 0 bases, with 12 bases left between them. CDR3 coding DNA: TGTGCCAGCAGCCCGCATCCGAGAAGCACAGATACGCAGTATTTT. Translated, it gives CASSPHPRSTDTQYF.

This CDR3 reads CASGGGITSNYEQYF. The CDR3 DNA sequence: TGTGCCAGCGGGGGGGGGATCACTAGCAACTACGAGCAGTACTTC. This chain connects TRBV28 to TRBJ2-7, with 7 bases fitting TRBD2. The CDR3 spans 15 residues. Germline V gene sequence: CDR1 MDHEN, CDR2 SYDVKM. The ends lost 8 bases at V and 3 bases at J; junction bases unmatched: 13.

The CDR3 loop is CSAPAGLADTSTDTQYF. The CDR3 DNA sequence: TGCAGTGCACCGGCGGGACTAGCGGACACTAGCACAGATACGCAGTATTTT. The rearrangement links TRBV20-1 to TRBJ2-3; 11 positions match TRBD2. V lost 6 bases to trimming and J lost 0 bases; unmatched junction nucleotides: 11. This CDR3 has 17 residues. The germline gives CDR1 DFQATT, CDR2 SNEGSKA (reference sequence).

The V call is TRBV25-1, the J call TRBJ2-1; D may match TRBD1 or TRBD2 (5 bases each). The ends were cut back, 10 bases at V and 10 bases at J, with 20 bases in the middle. Germline CDR1 and CDR2: MGHDK and SYGVNS. The CDR3 is made up of 13 amino acids. CDR3 amino acids: CATGASGLYEQFF. CDR3 coding DNA: TGTGCCACCGGGGCATCCGGACTCTACGAGCAGTTCTTC.

The gene calls are TRBV4-3 and TRBJ2-1; 8 nucleotides line up with TRBD1. The CDR3 spans 13 residues. CDR1 is LGHNA, CDR2 YSLEER, per germline. V lost 4 bases and J lost 9; bases outside the gene matches: 5. The CDR3 DNA is TGCGCCAGCAGCCTGGACAGGGACAGTGAGCAGTTCTTC. Its translation is CASSLDRDSEQFF.